This T cell receptor (beta chain) came from a study of T cells in Graves' hyperthyroidism and ophthalmopathy. Study summary: It was at initial diagnosis, before any treatment, that peripheral blood was collected. Study conclusions and caveats: A model built on 13 V-J features separated ophthalmopathy from stable hyperthyroidism.

There are 18 residues in the CDR3. The V segment lost 1 base and the J segment 4 bases; nucleotides outside the gene matches: 14. Per the germline V gene, CDR1 is LGHNA and CDR2 is YNFKEQ. In the case of this clonotype: Its antigen remains unidentified.

It was RNA transcripts that yielded the amplified TCR beta CDR3 regions. An initial round of RT-PCR targeting the TCR CDR3 relied on the HTBI primer set. A single record per CDR3 protein comes from TCRdb applying MiXCR to the multiplex PCR reads. The repertoire holds more than 650,000 distinct CDR3 sequences, with less than 15% as singletons. Sequencing was carried out using blood. The chain is built from TRBV4-2 and TRBJ2-7, with TRBD2 matching over 9 bases. The TCR originated in a woman between 18 and 29 years old with Graves' hyperthyroidism. CDR3 sequence: CASSQGNRWREGGYEQYF. Here the CDR3 DNA reads TGTGCCAGCAGCCAAGGGAACCGCTGGCGGGAGGGAGGTTACGAGCAGTACTTC.